Listed here are 15 T cell receptor beta chains from one sample, sequenced in a study of T cells in Graves' hyperthyroidism and ophthalmopathy (dated 2019 in TCRdb). Receptors were amplified or captured by multiplex PCR. Sequencing was carried out with an Illumina HiSeq 2000. The TCR beta CDR3 regions were amplified from the RNA transcripts. The first round of RT-PCR for the TCR CDR3 was performed with the HTBI primer set and the Qiagen OneStep RT-PCR kit. TCRdb itself trimmed the public reads at Q25 with fastp, ran MiXCR and retained productive beta chains. Rows with one shared CDR3 protein collapse into an entry with the most common genes and DNA. Across this sample there are about 380,000 distinct CDR3 sequences, with roughly 13% seen only once. Together, the top ten hold roughly 9.6% of the sample. Sequenced: blood. The source of these receptors is a woman aged 55-69 years with Graves' hyperthyroidism.

The table lists this clonotype with many counts. The chain employs TRBV30 and TRBJ2-2; D may be TRBD1 (5 bases). V lost 0 bases to trimming and J lost 7 bases, with 9 bases between them. CDR1 and CDR2 (germline): GTSNPN, SVGIG (reference sequence). There are 13 residues in the CDR3. In DNA form, the CDR3 reads TGTGCCTGGAGTGTCTCTAGGGGCGGGGAGCTGTTTTTT. Its translation: CAWSVSRGGELFF.

This clonotype was seen only a few times. This chain uses TRBV6-1 with TRBJ1-2, with 7 bases fitting TRBD1. The trim removed 6 bases at V and 5 bases at J, leaving 3 bases unmatched. The germline V gene encodes CDR1 MNHNS and CDR2 SASEGT. The CDR3 is made up of 12 amino acids. CDR3 sequence: CASRSGGYGYTF. The CDR3 DNA sequence: TGTGCCAGCAGATCAGGGGGGTATGGCTACACCTTC.

Only a few counts were recorded for this clonotype. The junction departs from the called germline gene at one end, perhaps through a read error. This sequence joins TRBV6-1 and TRBJ2-5; the D is unclear. This CDR3 is built from 12 residues. Per germline, CDR1 MNHNS and CDR2 SASEGT. CDR3 region: CVSSPRVETQYF. The CDR3 DNA reads TGTGTCAGCAGCCCTCGGGTGGAGACCCAGTACTTC.

This clonotype was found many times. J is TRBJ2-2 and V is TRBV24-1; a weak D match, TRBD2 (5 bases). V was shortened by 7 bases and J by 6 bases, with 14 bases between the two germline ends. The CDR3 sequence is 14 residues long. The germline V gene encodes CDR1 KGHDR and CDR2 SFDVKD. The CDR3 DNA sequence: TGTGCCACCAGCGCGGACTGGCTCGCCGGGGAGCTGTTTTTT. Translation: CATSADWLAGELFF.

The gene calls are TRBV6-1 and TRBJ1-1; 10 bases line up with TRBD1. Germline trimming cut 2 bases from V and 5 bases from J; bases unmatched to any gene: 5. Germline V gene sequence: CDR1 MNHNS, CDR2 SASEGT. The length of the CDR3 is 15 residues. DNA for the CDR3: TGTGCCAGCAGTGAAAGACAGGGGGCTGGGACTGAAGCTTTCTTT. This encodes CASSERQGAGTEAFF.

The V gene is TRBV5-4, the J gene TRBJ2-1; weak D call: TRBD1 (6 bases). This CDR3 comprises 14 residues. Germline V gives CDR1 SGHNT, CDR2 YYREEE (reference sequence). V gave up 4 bases and J gave up 8 bases, with 16 bases separating them. The CDR3 coding sequence is TGTGCCAGCAGCATGAGCAAGGGGGTCCATGAGCAGTTCTTC. Its protein is CASSMSKGVHEQFF.

This clonotype showed up many times. The chain carries TRBV2 and TRBJ1-2; D not resolved. V was clipped by 6 bases and J by 4 bases, with 15 bases between them. The germline V gene encodes CDR1 SNHLY and CDR2 FYNNEI. The CDR3 length is 14 residues. CDR3 sequence (DNA): TGTGCCAGCAGGGACCCAGAGGTCCCCTATGGCTACACCTTC. Amino acid sequence: CASRDPEVPYGYTF. The full variable domain, in which reference TRBV2 and TRBJ1-2 provide the parts outside the CDR3, is EPEVTQTPSHQVTQMGQEVILRCVPISNHLYFYWYRQILGQKVEFLVSFYNNEISEKSEIFDDQFSVERPDGSNFTLKIRSTKLEDSAMYFCASRDPEVPYGYTFGSGTRLTVV.

There are a few counts of this clonotype. The chain carries TRBV2 and TRBJ1-1; tentative D call: TRBD1 (5 bases). V was trimmed by 4 bases and J by 1 base, leaving 16 bases between them. Germline V gene lookup returns CDR1 SNHLY and CDR2 FYNNEI. CDR3 length equals 16 residues. The CDR3: CASSVRGGVENTEAFF. CDR3 coding DNA: TGTGCCAGCAGTGTTCGGGGGGGAGTGGAGAACACTGAAGCTTTCTTT.

J is TRBJ2-7 and V is TRBV2; a weak D match, TRBD1 (6 bases). The V gene lost 1 base and the J gene lost 2 bases, with 15 bases spanning the gap. Germline CDR1 and CDR2: SNHLY and FYNNEI. This CDR3 spans 16 amino acids. The CDR3 spells CASSEGHGQLAYEQYF. The CDR3 DNA is TGTGCCAGCAGTGAAGGACACGGACAGTTGGCCTACGAGCAGTACTTC.

This chain uses TRBV4-2 with TRBJ2-7; 12 bases are shared with TRBD2. This CDR3 spans 16 amino acids. Germline V gene data show CDR1 as LGHNA and CDR2 as YNFKEQ. V gave up 1 base and J gave up 2 bases; unmatched junction bases: 3. The CDR3 DNA sequence: TGTGCCAGCAGCCAAGGGACTAGCGGGACTCCCTACGAGCAGTACTTC. Its protein is CASSQGTSGTPYEQYF.

This clonotype showed up many times. This sequence joins TRBV5-1 and TRBJ1-1, with D perhaps matching TRBD1 (6 bases). Trimming removed 0 bases from V and 0 bases from J, with 9 bases in between. There are 15 residues in the CDR3. Germline V gives CDR1 SGHRS, CDR2 YFSETQ. The CDR3 loop is CASSLDTGMNTEAFF. The DNA for the CDR3 is TGCGCCAGCAGCTTGGATACAGGGATGAACACTGAAGCTTTCTTT. Together with reference TRBV5-1 and TRBJ1-1, the CDR3 gives the full variable domain: KAGVTQTPRYLIKTRGQQVTLSCSPISGHRSVSWYQQTPGQGLQFLFEYFSETQRNKGNFPGRFSGRQFSNSRSEMNVSTLELGDSALYLCASSLDTGMNTEAFFGQGTRLTVV.

In the case of this clonotype: This may be a read error: a much more frequent sequence differs by one nucleotide. The genes are TRBV5-1 and TRBJ1-2; 7 bases are a match to TRBD1. The CDR3 is made up of 14 amino acids. The germline V gene encodes CDR1 SGHRS and CDR2 YFSETQ. This CDR3 is CASSPRDSNHGYTF. The CDR3 DNA reads TGCGCCAGCAGCCCGCGGGACAGTAACCATGGCTACACCTTC.

This clonotype appeared a few times. The chain carries TRBV20-1 and TRBJ2-7; D might be TRBD2 (7 bases). Germline V gene lookup returns CDR1 DFQATT and CDR2 SNEGSKA (reference sequence). V was clipped by 5 bases and J by 4 bases, with 24 bases between them. The CDR3 is made up of 16 amino acids. The CDR3 DNA reads as TGCAGTGCTGAGAAGGTGGCTAGCGGAGGGGGGTACGAGCAGTACTTC. This sequence encodes CSAEKVASGGGYEQYF.

This clonotype has a count of ten or more. The chain joins TRBV3-1 to TRBJ2-7; the D gene could be TRBD1 or TRBD2 (5 bases each). From germline, CDR1 is LGHDT and CDR2 YNNKEL (reference sequence). The CDR3 contains 13 residues. V lost 2 bases, J lost 4 bases, and 9 bases lay in between. CDR3 nucleotides: TGTGCCAGCAGCCAATCGGGGCGGTACGAGCAGTACTTC. Its translation is CASSQSGRYEQYF.

This clonotype was recorded at least ten times. This chain links TRBV2 with TRBJ1-1, with 10 bases matching TRBD1. The junction had 5 bases not matched to a gene; V was cut back by 6 bases and J by 4 bases. This CDR3 has 14 residues. Germline loops: CDR1 SNHLY, CDR2 FYNNEI. CDR3 amino acids: CASSVRTGGTEAFF. The DNA of the CDR3 is TGTGCCAGCAGCGTACGGACAGGGGGCACTGAAGCTTTCTTT.